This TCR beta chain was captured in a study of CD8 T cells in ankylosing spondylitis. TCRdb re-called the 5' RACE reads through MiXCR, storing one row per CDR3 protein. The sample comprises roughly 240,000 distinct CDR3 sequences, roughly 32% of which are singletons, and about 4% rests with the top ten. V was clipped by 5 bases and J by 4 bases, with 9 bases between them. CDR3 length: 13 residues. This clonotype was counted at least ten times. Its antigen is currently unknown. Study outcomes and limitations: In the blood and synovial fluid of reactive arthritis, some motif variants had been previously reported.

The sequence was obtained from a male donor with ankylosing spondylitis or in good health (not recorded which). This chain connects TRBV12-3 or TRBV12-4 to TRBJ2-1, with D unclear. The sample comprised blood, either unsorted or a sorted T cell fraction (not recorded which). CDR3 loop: CASSPPSYNEQFF. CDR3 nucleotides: TGTGCCAGCAGTCCTCCCAGTTACAATGAGCAGTTCTTC.